The 26 T cell receptor beta chains below come from one sample, sequenced in a study of T cells after yellow fever vaccination. TCRdb itself ran the 5' RACE reads through MiXCR, one entry per CDR3 protein. This table has 400,000 or so distinct CDR3 sequences, around 10% appearing once. This specimen consisted of PBMCs, obtained on the day of the first yellow fever vaccination. The origin of the receptors is a man aged 18 to 29 who received the YFV17D yellow fever vaccine.

This clonotype was picked up a small number of times. The V gene is TRBV20-1, the J gene TRBJ2-5; the match to TRBD2 covers 9 bases. V shed 0 bases, J shed 4 bases, and the junction held 15 bases outside the gene matches. The CDR3 has 18 amino acids. Germline CDR1 and CDR2: DFQATT and SNEGSKA (reference sequence). The CDR3 bases are TGCAGTGCTAGAGATCAACTATCCGGGACTAGCTGGGGAGAGACCCAGTACTTC. Residues: CSARDQLSGTSWGETQYF.

This clonotype was seen a few times. The V and J genes are TRBV6-5 and TRBJ2-3; 10 positions match TRBD2. The CDR3 is made up of 17 amino acids. The J segment lost 4 bases and the V segment lost 0 bases, leaving 7 bases of the junction unmatched. Germline lookup yields CDR1 MNHEY and CDR2 SVGAGI. The CDR3 nucleotides read TGTGCCAGCAGTTACTCGATATTAGCGGGGGGTGCAGATACGCAGTATTTT. It is translated as CASSYSILAGGADTQYF.

The V gene is TRBV7-2, the J gene TRBJ1-2, with 7 bases identical to TRBD1. The germline CDR1 and CDR2 sequences are SGHTA and FQGNSA. This CDR3 contains 14 residues. V gave up 8 bases and J gave up 5 bases; unmatched junction bases: 11. The CDR3, as DNA: TGTGCCAGCTCATCTCCGGGACAGAGATATGGCTACACCTTC. Protein sequence: CASSSPGQRYGYTF. Supplemented by reference TRBV7-2 and TRBJ1-2, the full variable domain reads GAGVSQSPSNKVTEKGKDVELRCDPISGHTALYWYRQSLGQGLEFLIYFQGNSAPDKSGLPSDRFSAERTGGSVSTLTIQRTQQEDSAVYLCASSSPGQRYGYTFGSGTRLTVV.

This clonotype was picked up a small number of times. The V and J genes are TRBV3-1 and TRBJ2-3; 9 bases match TRBD2. Germline V gives CDR1 LGHDT, CDR2 YNNKEL (reference sequence). V gave up 3 bases and J gave up 4 bases; unmatched junction bases: 11. This CDR3 has 17 amino acids. Written as DNA, the CDR3 is TGTGCCAGCAGCCAGAAGACCGGGACTAGCTTTGCAGATACGCAGTATTTT. The encoded protein is CASSQKTGTSFADTQYF.

This clonotype was detected a few times. V is TRBV28 and J is TRBJ2-7; D may correspond to TRBD1 or TRBD2 (5 bases each). V was pared by 2 bases and J by 12 bases, with 14 bases between. Germline V gene lookup returns CDR1 MDHEN and CDR2 SYDVKM. This CDR3 is built from 12 residues. DNA for the CDR3: TGTGCCAGCAGTTTAGGGACGGACCCGGCGTACGTC. Residues: CASSLGTDPAYV.

This clonotype came up a few times. The gene calls are TRBV7-9 and TRBJ1-6; D gene ambiguous. This CDR3 comprises 16 residues. V dropped 4 bases and J dropped 5 bases, with 15 bases sitting between them. Germline CDR1 is SEHNR and CDR2 is FQNEAQ (reference sequence). The CDR3 DNA follows: TGTGCCAGCAGCTCCCCTAATTCTTTGCATAATTCACCCCTCCACTTT. As protein: CASSSPNSLHNSPLHF.

This clonotype was counted ten times or more. The chain recombines TRBV29-1 with TRBJ2-5; 9 nucleotides match TRBD2. Germline V CDR1 and CDR2: SQVTM, ANQGSEA. The ends lost 3 bases at V and 2 bases at J; junction bases unmatched: 1. The CDR3 runs 13 residues. CDR3 residues: CSVDAGGQETQYF. CDR3 nucleotides: TGCAGCGTTGATGCGGGGGGGCAAGAGACCCAGTACTTC.

A few counts support this clonotype. The V call is TRBV20-1, the J call TRBJ2-7; TRBD2 might be the D (6 bases). Per the germline V gene, CDR1 is DFQATT and CDR2 is SNEGSKA (reference sequence). This CDR3 spans 12 amino acids. Between the trimmed V and J ends, which lost 8 bases and 1 base, there was a span of 12 bases. The CDR3 loop reads CSMWGESYEQYF. The CDR3 bases are TGCAGTATGTGGGGGGAGTCCTACGAGCAGTACTTC.

This chain links TRBV29-1 with TRBJ2-3; TRBD2 agrees at 12 bases. The germline V gene has CDR1 SQVTM and CDR2 ANQGSEA. This CDR3 is 15 amino acids long. The V gene end was trimmed by 4 bases and the J gene end by 3 bases; junction bases not matched to a gene: 5. The CDR3 sequence is CSVGPSGGGTDTQYF. CDR3 in DNA: TGCAGCGTTGGACCTAGCGGGGGGGGGACAGATACGCAGTATTTT.

V usage is TRBV4-3 and J usage is TRBJ2-2; the D gene is possibly TRBD1 (5 bases). Germline V gene lookup returns CDR1 LGHNA and CDR2 YSLEER. The CDR3 covers 17 residues. V dropped 3 bases and J dropped 0 bases, with 14 bases sitting between them. For the CDR3, the DNA is TGCGCCAGCAGCCAGGACAATATGAACGCGAACACCGGGGAGCTGTTTTTT. The encoded protein is CASSQDNMNANTGELFF.

This clonotype was counted at least ten times. The chain joins TRBV9 to TRBJ1-6; D is perhaps TRBD1 (6 bases). V shed 0 bases and J shed 7 bases, with 11 bases lying between them. The CDR3 loop spans 15 amino acids. The germline gives CDR1 SGDLS, CDR2 YYNGEE. CDR3 protein: CASSVAAGENSPLHF. The CDR3 coding sequence is TGTGCCAGCAGCGTAGCGGCAGGGGAAAATTCACCCCTCCACTTT.

The rearrangement joins TRBV19 to TRBJ1-5, with D possibly TRBD1 on 6 matching bases. This CDR3 is 14 amino acids long. The V and J ends lost 3 bases and 6 bases respectively, with 12 bases between them. Germline assignment: CDR1 LNHDA and CDR2 SQIVND (reference sequence). The CDR3 protein is CASSIFGGAQPQHF. CDR3 nucleotide sequence: TGTGCCAGTAGTATTTTTGGGGGGGCTCAGCCCCAGCATTTT. The whole variable domain, filled in from reference TRBV19 and TRBJ1-5, reads DGGITQSPKYLFRKEGQNVTLSCEQNLNHDAMYWYRQDPGQGLRLIYYSQIVNDFQKGDIAEGYSVSREKKESFPLTVTSAQKNPTAFYLCASSIFGGAQPQHFGDGTRLSIL.

This sequence joins TRBV10-3 and TRBJ2-1; TRBD2 agrees at 10 bases. Germline V gene sequence: CDR1 ENHRY, CDR2 SYGVKD. The CDR3 loop spans 20 amino acids. Trimming removed 9 bases from V and 0 bases from J; junction bases left unmatched: 20. CDR3 bases: TGTGCCATGTCACAGGGGCTGCTAGCGGGGGCCGTTCTCTCCTACAATGAGCAGTTCTTC. Translation gives CAMSQGLLAGAVLSYNEQFF.

This clonotype has just a few counts. V and J are TRBV11-2 and TRBJ2-7; 8 nucleotides agree with TRBD2. Germline CDR1 and CDR2: SGHAT and FQNNGV. The trim removed 5 bases at V and 0 bases at J, leaving 15 bases unmatched. CDR3 size: 18 residues. CDR3 region: CASSRFAGAGASSYEQYV. In DNA, the CDR3 is TGTGCCAGCAGCCGGTTCGCTGGAGCGGGGGCGAGCTCCTACGAGCAGTACGTC.

The chain combines TRBV25-1 with TRBJ2-4; TRBD2 matches 8 bases. Germline V gene data show CDR1 as MGHDK and CDR2 as SYGVNS. The CDR3 contains 16 residues. The V and J ends lost 1 base and 4 bases, in that order; junction bases with no gene match: 6. CDR3 bases: TGTGCCAGCAGTGAATTCGGAATAGCGGGGAAAAACATTCAGTACTTC. Its protein product is CASSEFGIAGKNIQYF.

This clonotype occurred a few times. The chain has TRBV6-1 and TRBJ2-5; D ambiguous. Trimming stripped 8 bases from V and 1 base from J, with 14 bases between. The germline V gene has CDR1 MNHNS and CDR2 SASEGT. This CDR3 contains 14 residues. The CDR3 sequence: CASSFPRGQETQYF. The CDR3 nucleotides read TGTGCCAGCTCTTTCCCCCGAGGCCAAGAGACCCAGTACTTC.

This clonotype has more than one count but fewer than ten. V usage is TRBV6-1 and J usage is TRBJ1-4; a weak D match, TRBD1 (5 bases). This CDR3 has 13 amino acids. Trimming left V 6 bases short and J 7 bases short, with 12 bases between. Germline CDR1 MNHNS, CDR2 SASEGT. In DNA form, the CDR3 reads TGTGCCAGCAGCCCGGGGCCCAGTGAAAAACTGTTTTTT. Translating it yields CASSPGPSEKLFF.

The chain uses TRBV7-2 and TRBJ2-7; D gene unclear. Germline CDR1 and CDR2: SGHTA and FQGNSA. Trimming pared 7 bases from V and 5 bases from J, leaving 9 bases between. There are 11 residues in the CDR3. The CDR3 region is CASTSWNEQYF. CDR3 sequence (DNA): TGTGCCAGCACATCGTGGAACGAGCAGTACTTC.

In this sample, this clonotype turned up many times. J is TRBJ1-5 and V is TRBV5-1; possibly TRBD1 for D (5 bases). V gave up 0 bases and J gave up 4 bases, with 8 bases separating them. Germline V gene lookup returns CDR1 SGHRS and CDR2 YFSETQ. The CDR3 extends over 14 amino acids. Written as DNA, the CDR3 is TGCGCCAGCAGCTTGGGGGACCAGAATCAGCCCCAGCATTTT. Its protein is CASSLGDQNQPQHF. The variable domain in full, completed from reference TRBV5-1 and TRBJ1-5, reads KAGVTQTPRYLIKTRGQQVTLSCSPISGHRSVSWYQQTPGQGLQFLFEYFSETQRNKGNFPGRFSGRQFSNSRSEMNVSTLELGDSALYLCASSLGDQNQPQHFGDGTRLSIL.

The V call is TRBV20-1, the J call TRBJ1-5, with a possible D match to TRBD1 (5 bases). CDR3 length: 16 amino acids. Germline assignment: CDR1 DFQATT and CDR2 SNEGSKA (reference sequence). V lost 3 bases to trimming and J lost 4 bases, with 19 bases between them. The CDR3: CSASTYSGGRNQPQHF. CDR3 sequence (DNA): TGCAGTGCTAGTACGTACTCTGGGGGAAGAAATCAGCCCCAGCATTTT.

The chain joins TRBV7-6 to TRBJ2-7; TRBD1 is a possible D gene (6 bases). This CDR3 comprises 15 residues. CDR1 is SGHVS, CDR2 FNYEAQ, per germline. V shed 6 bases and J shed 6 bases, with 21 bases lying between them. The CDR3 is CASSLTQGLPSEQYF. The CDR3 bases are TGTGCCAGCAGTCTTACCCAGGGGCTTCCAAGCGAGCAGTACTTC.

This clonotype was seen more than once but under ten times. V usage is TRBV6-5 and J usage is TRBJ1-5; TRBD1 might be the D (6 bases). The CDR3 length is 14 residues. V lost 2 bases to trimming and J lost 7 bases, with 12 bases between them. Per the germline V gene, CDR1 is MNHEY and CDR2 is SVGAGI. CDR3: CASSYRGAWQPQHF. DNA for the CDR3: TGTGCCAGCAGTTACCGGGGGGCTTGGCAGCCCCAGCATTTT.

The V call is TRBV9, the J call TRBJ2-3, with a possible D match to TRBD1 (5 bases). The CDR3 has 14 amino acids. V was clipped by 3 bases and J by 7 bases, with 15 bases between them. Germline assignment: CDR1 SGDLS and CDR2 YYNGEE. The CDR3 coding sequence is TGTGCCAGCAGCGAAAGACAGCTTGAGAATACGCAGTATTTT. Translating it yields CASSERQLENTQYF. The entire variable domain, with the rest obtained from reference TRBV9 and TRBJ2-3, is as follows: DSGVTQTPKHLITATGQRVTLRCSPRSGDLSVYWYQQSLDQGLQFLIQYYNGEERAKGNILERFSAQQFPDLHSELNLSSLELGDSALYFCASSERQLENTQYFGPGTRLTVL.

This clonotype was detected only a few times. The CDR3 reads CASRSEQGLGTGELFF. Here the CDR3 DNA reads TGCGCCAGCAGGTCGGAGCAAGGACTCGGCACCGGGGAGCTGTTTTTT. The chain recombines TRBV5-1 with TRBJ2-2, with D perhaps matching TRBD2 (5 bases). The CDR3 is 16 amino acids. Germline V gives CDR1 SGHRS, CDR2 YFSETQ. V was trimmed by 5 bases and J by 4 bases, leaving 18 bases between them. The variable domain in full, with the rest retrieved from reference TRBV5-1 and TRBJ2-2, is KAGVTQTPRYLIKTRGQQVTLSCSPISGHRSVSWYQQTPGQGLQFLFEYFSETQRNKGNFPGRFSGRQFSNSRSEMNVSTLELGDSALYLCASRSEQGLGTGELFFGEGSRLTVL.

This clonotype was observed many times. The gene calls are TRBV7-3 and TRBJ2-3, with D maybe TRBD1 (6 bases). The CDR3 is 16 residues long. Between the trimmed V and J ends, which lost 4 bases and 3 bases, there was a span of 17 bases. Per the germline V gene, CDR1 is SGHTA and CDR2 is FQGTGA. CDR3 DNA sequence: TGTGCCAGCAGCTCCAACAGGGATTTGGGGACAGATACGCAGTATTTT. Amino acids: CASSSNRDLGTDTQYF.

Many counts were recorded for this clonotype. The rearrangement uses TRBV7-9 and TRBJ1-4; possibly TRBD1 for D (6 bases). Germline V gives CDR1 SEHNR, CDR2 FQNEAQ (reference sequence). The CDR3 consists of 13 residues. Trimming removed 5 bases from V and 8 bases from J, with 12 bases in between. The CDR3 here is CASSITGREKLFF. The DNA of the CDR3 is TGTGCCAGCAGCATTACAGGGCGCGAAAAACTGTTTTTT.